The subject of this entry is one TCR beta chain. This clone's antigen is unknown. Within one base of it there is no much larger clone, and no base qualities were kept. The sample is drawn from a study of blood T cell repertoires in COVID-19 (dated by TCRdb to about 2020). General notes on the study: Samples from collaborators originated in the United States, Italy and Spain and spanned both the acute and convalescent phases of COVID-19. The material from the prospective study consisted of cDNA or gDNA derived from T cells, B-cell-depleted T cells, or PBMCs. Deeply sampled blood TCRbeta repertoires from subjects exposed to, actively infected with, or recovered from COVID-19 were included in the dataset. The repertoires were made available in a free public database intended to serve as a resource for research on the immune response to SARS-CoV-2. Samples came from the ongoing ImmuneRACE study (first 160 participants) plus 1,254 subjects from 6 global collaborators. The sample metadata nearly always contained a de-identified subject ID, COVID-19 status, age in years and sex. Where HLA class I and class II types were available, the types were taken from metadata supplied by the sample provider, not from assay-based typing. The investigation overall reported the following: The quantity of clinical and demographic metadata differed by source and by participant and was supplied without curation.

TCRbeta CDR3 regions were amplified from genomic DNA by means of the immunoSEQ Assay, a bias-controlled multiplex PCR. As for the original processing: Within the assay, amplification of reference gene primers was used to estimate how many nucleated cells each sample contained. Sequence reads were collapsed and filtered to measure the absolute abundance of every unique TCRbeta CDR3 rearrangement. For each sample, productive Simpson clonality was calculated by taking the square root of Simpson's diversity index across productive rearrangements. Held by TCRdb, this immuneACCESS table contains in-frame sequences only and omits some clones. Under half of the omission traces to an unresolved V gene where checked; the cause of the rest is unknown. From that table come the V and J calls and clone size; the DNA was used to work out D and trimming. The sample table shows some 120,000 clones, and under 90% are seen once. Clones ranked in the top ten supply less than 15% of the sample.

The germline V gene yields LGHNA for CDR1 and YNFKEQ for CDR2. From V the trimming removes 4 bases and from J it removes 8 bases, while the gene matches leave 12 bases of the junction unaccounted for. Including cysteine and phenylalanine, the CDR3 has 17 amino acids. Only the CDR3 DNA is retained, 51 bases long and in frame from the first base. Each collaborating institution followed its own protocols to collect whole blood in K2EDTA tubes. Collaborator samples were shipped for TCRbeta analysis as frozen whole blood, isolated PBMCs, or DNA extracted from either sample type. This receptor was obtained from a woman aged 60-75 years with acute or convalescent COVID-19. The specimen was peripheral blood. Here the chain combines TRBV4-2 and TRBJ2-1; 12 central bases correspond to TRBD2. The DNA sequence is as follows: TGTGCCAGCAGCCTTGGACTAGCGGGGCCCCCATTCGATGAGCAGTTCTTC. Its protein product is CASSLGLAGPPFDEQFF.